This T cell receptor (beta chain) was recovered during a study of cytomegalovirus exposure and HLA in healthy donors. With 60 Vbeta and 13 Jbeta primers, the PCR was carried out. TCRdb keeps only in-frame clones here, not all; method: immunoSEQ multiplex PCR. Counted here are 100,000 to 150,000 clones, approximately 80% occurring once; the ten biggest clones make up about 1.8%. The germline CDR1 and CDR2 sequences are KGHSH and LQKENI. CDR3 length equals 17 residues. V was pared by 3 bases and J by 2 bases, with 17 bases between. This sequence originates from a man younger than 30 in good health and CMV-seronegative. The rearrangement links TRBV18 to TRBJ1-3, with a weak D call TRBD1 (6 bases). Material: PBMCs. The CDR3 loop reads CASSPIRGGGPGNTIYF. Here the CDR3 DNA reads TGTGCCAGCTCACCGATCCGGGGAGGGGGGCCTGGAAACACCATATATTTT.